This T cell receptor beta chain was profiled in a study of T cells in Graves' hyperthyroidism and ophthalmopathy. Remarks on this clonotype: Its cognate antigen is unknown.

Study-level points and caveats: Most thyroid clonotypes that were expanded above 0.001 also turned up in blood.

Exclusions: uncontrolled infection, other autoimmune disease, pregnancy, lactation. Trimming stripped 7 bases from V and 2 bases from J, with 26 bases between. This CDR3 spans 18 amino acids. From germline, CDR1 is SEHNR and CDR2 FQNEAQ (reference sequence). TCR beta CDR3 regions were amplified from RNA. The HTBI set primed first-round TCR CDR3 RT-PCR. One entry per CDR3 protein, called by TCRdb with MiXCR from the multiplex PCR reads. Of some 800,000 distinct CDR3 sequences detected, roughly 37% appear once; the ten largest clones hold 7.5% to 9.5%. The TCR comes from a man between 18 and 29 years old with Graves' hyperthyroidism. The sequenced sample was blood. V and J are TRBV7-9 and TRBJ2-5; the D gene is possibly TRBD2 (6 bases). In DNA, the CDR3 is TGTGCCAGCACCCCTCGGGAGTGGGCCGGGGACCTACAAGAGACCCAGTACTTC. This translates into CASTPREWAGDLQETQYF.